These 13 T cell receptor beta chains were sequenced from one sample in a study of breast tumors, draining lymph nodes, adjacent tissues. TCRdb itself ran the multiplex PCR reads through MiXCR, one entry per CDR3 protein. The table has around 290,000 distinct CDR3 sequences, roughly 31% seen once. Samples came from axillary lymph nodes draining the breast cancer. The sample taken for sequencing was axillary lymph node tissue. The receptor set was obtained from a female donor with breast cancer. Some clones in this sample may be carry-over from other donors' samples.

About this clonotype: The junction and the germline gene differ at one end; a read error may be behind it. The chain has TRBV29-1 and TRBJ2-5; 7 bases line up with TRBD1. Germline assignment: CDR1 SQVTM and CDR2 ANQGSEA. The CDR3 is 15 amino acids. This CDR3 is CSVSYMGQPQEAQYF. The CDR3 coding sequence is TGCAGCGTTTCGTACATGGGACAGCCCCAAGAGGCCCAGTACTTC.

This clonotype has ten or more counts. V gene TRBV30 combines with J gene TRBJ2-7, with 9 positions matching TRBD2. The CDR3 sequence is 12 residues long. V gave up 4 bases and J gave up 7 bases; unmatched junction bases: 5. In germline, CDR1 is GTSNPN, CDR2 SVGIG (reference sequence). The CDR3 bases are TGTGCCTGGATGGGACTAGCAAGAGAGCAGTACTTC. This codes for CAWMGLAREQYF. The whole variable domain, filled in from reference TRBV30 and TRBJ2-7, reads SQTIHQWPATLVQPVGSPLSLECTVEGTSNPNLYWYRQAAGRGLQLLFYSVGIGQISSEVPQNLSASRPQDRQFILSSKKLLLSDSGFYLCAWMGLAREQYFGPGTRLTVT.

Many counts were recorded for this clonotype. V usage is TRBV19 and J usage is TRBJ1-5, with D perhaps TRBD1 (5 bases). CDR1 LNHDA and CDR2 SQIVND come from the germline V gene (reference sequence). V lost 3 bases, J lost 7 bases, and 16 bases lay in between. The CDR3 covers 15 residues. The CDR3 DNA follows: TGTGCCAGTAGTATTGCTTCGGGGACCCAGCAGCCCCAGCATTTT. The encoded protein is CASSIASGTQQPQHF. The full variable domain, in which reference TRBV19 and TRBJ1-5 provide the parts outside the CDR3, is DGGITQSPKYLFRKEGQNVTLSCEQNLNHDAMYWYRQDPGQGLRLIYYSQIVNDFQKGDIAEGYSVSREKKESFPLTVTSAQKNPTAFYLCASSIASGTQQPQHFGDGTRLSIL.

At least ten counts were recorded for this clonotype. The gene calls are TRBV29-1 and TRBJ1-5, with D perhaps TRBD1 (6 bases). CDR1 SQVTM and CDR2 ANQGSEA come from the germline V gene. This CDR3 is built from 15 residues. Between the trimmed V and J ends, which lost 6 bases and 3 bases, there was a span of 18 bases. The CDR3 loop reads CSVKAARGVNQPQHF. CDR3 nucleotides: TGCAGCGTAAAGGCCGCCAGGGGTGTCAATCAGCCCCAGCATTTT.

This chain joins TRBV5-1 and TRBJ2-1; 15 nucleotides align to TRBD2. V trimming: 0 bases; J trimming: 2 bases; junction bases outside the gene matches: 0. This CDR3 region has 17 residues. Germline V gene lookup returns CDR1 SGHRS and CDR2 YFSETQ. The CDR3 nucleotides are TGCGCCAGCAGCTTGGGGACTAGCGGGAGGGCCTACAATGAGCAGTTCTTC. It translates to CASSLGTSGRAYNEQFF.

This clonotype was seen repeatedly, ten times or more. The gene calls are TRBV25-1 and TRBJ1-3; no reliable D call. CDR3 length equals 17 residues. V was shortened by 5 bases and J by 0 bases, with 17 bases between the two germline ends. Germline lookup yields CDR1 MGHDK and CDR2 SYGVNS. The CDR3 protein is CASSPFGGRGSGNTIYF. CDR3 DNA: TGTGCCAGCAGTCCCTTTGGAGGTCGGGGCTCTGGAAACACCATATATTTT.

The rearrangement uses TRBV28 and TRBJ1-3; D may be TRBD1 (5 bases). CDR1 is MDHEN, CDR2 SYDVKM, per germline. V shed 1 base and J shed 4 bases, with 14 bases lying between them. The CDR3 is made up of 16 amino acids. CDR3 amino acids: CASSLSSRVFGNTIYF. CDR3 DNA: TGTGCCAGCAGTTTATCGAGCAGGGTGTTCGGAAACACCATATATTTT.

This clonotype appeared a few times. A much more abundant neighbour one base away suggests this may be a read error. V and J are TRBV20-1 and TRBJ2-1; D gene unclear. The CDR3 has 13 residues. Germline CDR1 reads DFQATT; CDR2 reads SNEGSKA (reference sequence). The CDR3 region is CSAVGPLVNAQFF. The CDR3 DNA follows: TGCAGTGCTGTAGGACCCCTAGTCAATGCGCAGTTCTTC.

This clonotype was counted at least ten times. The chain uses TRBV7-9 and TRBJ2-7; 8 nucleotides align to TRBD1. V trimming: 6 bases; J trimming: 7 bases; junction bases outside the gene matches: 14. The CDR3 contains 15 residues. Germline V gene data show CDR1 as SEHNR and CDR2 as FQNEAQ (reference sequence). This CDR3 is CASRSGSGGAEEQYF. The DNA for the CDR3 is TGTGCCAGCAGGAGCGGGTCAGGGGGCGCGGAAGAGCAGTACTTC.

CDR3 loop: CASSLLGTSDTYEQYF. The CDR3 DNA sequence: TGTGCCAGCAGCTTACTCGGGACTAGCGACACTTACGAGCAGTACTTC. The rearrangement joins TRBV7-8 to TRBJ2-7; 10 positions agree with TRBD2. CDR3 size: 16 residues. Germline values: CDR1 SGHVS, CDR2 FQNEAQ. The V gene end was trimmed by 2 bases and the J gene end by 4 bases; junction bases not matched to a gene: 8.

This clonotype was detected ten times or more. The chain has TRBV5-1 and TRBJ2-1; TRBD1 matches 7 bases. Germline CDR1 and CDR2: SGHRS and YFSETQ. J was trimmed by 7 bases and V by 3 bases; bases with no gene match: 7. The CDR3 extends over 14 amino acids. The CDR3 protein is CASSWLGRGNEQFF. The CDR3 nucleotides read TGCGCCAGCAGCTGGTTAGGCAGGGGGAATGAGCAGTTCTTC.

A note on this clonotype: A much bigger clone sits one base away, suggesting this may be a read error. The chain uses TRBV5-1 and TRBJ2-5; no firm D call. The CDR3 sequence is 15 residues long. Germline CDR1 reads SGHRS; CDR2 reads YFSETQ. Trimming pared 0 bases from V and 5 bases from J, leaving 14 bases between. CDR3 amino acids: CASSLGLEANETQYF. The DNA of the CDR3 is TGCGCCAGCAGCTTGGGGTTAGAAGCAAACGAGACCCAGTACTTC.

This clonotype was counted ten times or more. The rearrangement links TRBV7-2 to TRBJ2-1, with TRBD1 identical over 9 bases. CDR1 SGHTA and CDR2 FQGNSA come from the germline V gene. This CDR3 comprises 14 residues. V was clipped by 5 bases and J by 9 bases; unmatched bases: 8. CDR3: CASSLGGDRAEQFF. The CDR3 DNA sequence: TGTGCCAGCAGCCTAGGAGGGGACAGGGCTGAGCAGTTCTTC.